In this sample, the clone carrying this T cell receptor (beta chain) turned up a few times. Its specificity is unknown. TCRdb recomputed calls from the reads with MiXCR, one row per CDR3 protein. The table lists about half a million distinct CDR3 sequences, 25% to 35% of them singletons, with about a sixth in the top ten. This sample was taken from a study of T cell repertoires in cytomegalovirus infection. General study results and limits: HLA-C-restricted TCR beta clonotypes specific for CMV led the ex vivo response. Based on cumulative public TCR beta family frequency, carriers of CMV plus the relevant HLA were identified.

V was pared by 7 bases and J by 6 bases, with 9 bases between. This CDR3 comprises 11 residues. The clonotype originates from a human donor in good health (CMV status not recorded). Some clones in this sample may be carry-over from other donors' samples. V and J are TRBV12-3 or TRBV12-4 and TRBJ1-1, with D hard to call. Source: cultured PBMCs, taken from culture after CMV antigen stimulation. Here the CDR3 DNA reads TGTGCCAGCAACACACGTTCTGAAGCTTTCTTT. Protein sequence: CASNTRSEAFF.